The next 20 T cell receptor beta chains were all read from a single sample in a study of CD8+CD57+ T cells in acquired aplastic anemia. Patients included in sequencing had previously demonstrated CD8+CD57+ cell expansion by flow cytometry. TCR beta VDJ combinations and CDR3 sequences were profiled from genomic DNA. In TCRdb, the reads were re-called with MiXCR into one record per CDR3 protein. There are about 40,000 distinct CDR3 sequences in the sample; about 60% occur only once, and 45% to 75% lies in the top ten. The specimen was sorted CD4+, CD8+, or CD8+CD57+ T cells (not recorded which) from PBMCs. These receptors all stem from a human donor with aplastic anemia.

This clonotype was seen only a few times. The rearrangement joins TRBV29-1 to TRBJ1-1; unclear D gene. The germline V and J ends were trimmed by 7 bases and 4 bases, with 10 bases remaining between them. This CDR3 has 11 residues. Germline V gene sequence: CDR1 SQVTM, CDR2 ANQGSEA. CDR3 sequence: CSALERTEAFF. The CDR3 DNA reads TGCAGCGCCCTAGAACGCACTGAAGCTTTCTTT.

The chain links TRBV19 to TRBJ1-5; 7 bases fit TRBD1. After removal of 3 bases from V and 7 bases from J, the junction contained 6 bases not matched to a gene. This CDR3 region has 14 residues. The germline gives CDR1 LNHDA, CDR2 SQIVND (reference sequence). The CDR3 loop is CASSISQGGQPQHF. DNA for the CDR3: TGTGCCAGTAGTATCTCTCAGGGGGGACAGCCCCAGCATTTT.

The gene calls are TRBV5-8 and TRBJ2-7; D is ambiguous. Germline CDR1 SGHTS, CDR2 YDEGEE. The CDR3 sequence is 15 residues long. Trimming removed 1 base from V and 2 bases from J, with 13 bases in between. CDR3 nucleotides: TGTGCCAGCAGCTTGATTAGAACAGAGACCTACGAGCAGTACTTC. Its translation: CASSLIRTETYEQYF.

This clonotype was seen more than once but under ten times. The V and J genes are TRBV2 and TRBJ2-1, with D possibly being TRBD1 (5 bases). Trimming took 1 base from V and 8 from J, leaving 9 bases between them. Germline CDR1 is SNHLY and CDR2 is FYNNEI. There are 13 residues in the CDR3. The CDR3 sequence: CASSEGTIDEQFF. CDR3 coding DNA: TGTGCCAGCAGTGAAGGGACAATTGATGAGCAGTTCTTC. Together with reference TRBV2 and TRBJ2-1, the CDR3 gives the full variable domain: EPEVTQTPSHQVTQMGQEVILRCVPISNHLYFYWYRQILGQKVEFLVSFYNNEISEKSEIFDDQFSVERPDGSNFTLKIRSTKLEDSAMYFCASSEGTIDEQFFGPGTRLTVL.

In nucleotides, the CDR3 is TGTGCCAGCAGTGACCCGAGTACCGCCTCGGATGAGCAGTTCTTC. It yields the protein CASSDPSTASDEQFF. The chain joins TRBV2 to TRBJ2-1; the D is unclear. Deletions cut 3 bases from V and 8 bases from J, with 17 bases between. CDR1 and CDR2 from the germline V gene are SNHLY and FYNNEI. The CDR3 loop spans 15 amino acids.

The gene calls are TRBV20-1 and TRBJ2-2; 12 bases line up with TRBD2. Germline-derived CDR1 and CDR2 are DFQATT and SNEGSKA (reference sequence). The ends lost 0 bases at V and 6 bases at J; junction bases unmatched: 5. The CDR3 is made up of 16 amino acids. Written as DNA, the CDR3 is TGCAGTGCTAGAGAACTAGCGGGGGGCGGAGCCGGGGAGCTGTTTTTT. Translated, it gives CSARELAGGGAGELFF.

The chain is built from TRBV24-1 and TRBJ1-1, with D possibly TRBD1 on 5 matching bases. Looked up from germline, CDR1 is KGHDR and CDR2 is SFDVKD. The length of the CDR3 is 14 residues. Trimming took 5 bases from V and 1 from J, leaving 10 bases between them. The CDR3 loop reads CATSGRGTNTEAFF. The CDR3 DNA sequence: TGTGCCACCAGTGGTCGGGGGACGAACACTGAAGCTTTCTTT.

The J gene is TRBJ1-1, the V gene TRBV10-2; D might be TRBD1 (5 bases). Trimming shortened V by 1 base and J by 7 bases, and 10 bases separated the two germline ends. The germline gives CDR1 WSHSY, CDR2 SAAADI. The CDR3 covers 13 residues. The CDR3 loop is CASSEYGRGEAFF. The CDR3 nucleotides are TGCGCCAGCAGTGAGTATGGTAGGGGTGAAGCTTTCTTT.

The sample holds many counts of this clonotype. The V and J genes are TRBV19 and TRBJ2-1, with D possibly matching TRBD2 (5 bases). Germline loops: CDR1 LNHDA, CDR2 SQIVND (reference sequence). Trimming cost V 3 bases and J 6 bases, with 9 bases left between them. This CDR3 has 13 amino acids. The DNA for the CDR3 is TGTGCCAGTAGTATCGGGAACTTCAATGAGCAGTTCTTC. The encoded protein is CASSIGNFNEQFF. The full variable domain, rest sourced from reference TRBV19 and TRBJ2-1, is DGGITQSPKYLFRKEGQNVTLSCEQNLNHDAMYWYRQDPGQGLRLIYYSQIVNDFQKGDIAEGYSVSREKKESFPLTVTSAQKNPTAFYLCASSIGNFNEQFFGPGTRLTVL.

This chain joins TRBV2 and TRBJ2-7; 9 bases align to TRBD2. This CDR3 comprises 13 residues. The V gene end was trimmed by 4 bases and the J gene end by 7 bases; junction bases not matched to a gene: 5. CDR1 SNHLY and CDR2 FYNNEI come from the germline V gene. The CDR3 here is CASSGGGGEEQYF. In nucleotides, the CDR3 is TGTGCCAGCAGTGGTGGCGGGGGGGAAGAGCAGTACTTC.

The chain recombines TRBV10-3 with TRBJ2-2; D might be TRBD1 (6 bases). The CDR3 loop spans 14 amino acids. Germline CDR1 reads ENHRY; CDR2 reads SYGVKD. V lost 9 bases and J lost 2, with 13 bases in between. This chain's CDR3 is CAIAGQRNTGELFF. CDR3 DNA: TGTGCCATTGCAGGACAGCGTAACACCGGGGAGCTGTTTTTT.

The genes are TRBV15 and TRBJ2-3; TRBD1 matches at 8 bases. In germline, CDR1 is LNHNV, CDR2 YYDKDF (reference sequence). CDR3 length: 15 amino acids. The trim removed 3 bases at V and 1 base at J, leaving 3 bases unmatched. CDR3 loop: CATSSPDRGTDTQYF. The CDR3 region has the DNA TGTGCCACCAGCAGTCCGGACAGGGGCACAGATACGCAGTATTTT.

This chain links TRBV7-3 with TRBJ1-2; D might be TRBD1 (6 bases). The V end was cut by 5 bases, the J end by 4 bases, with 14 bases between. Germline CDR1 and CDR2: SGHTA and FQGTGA. The CDR3 runs 14 residues. The CDR3 nucleotides read TGTGCCAGCAGCCCAGGCCAGGGGCTCTATGGCTACACCTTC. This gives the protein CASSPGQGLYGYTF.

The sample holds a few counts of this clonotype. The CDR3 DNA reads TGTGCCAGCAGCCAAGGCGTTTTTGAAGCTTTCTTT. Its protein product is CASSQGVFEAFF. This sequence joins TRBV3-1 and TRBJ1-1; D uncertain. The CDR3 has 12 amino acids. V dropped 1 base and J dropped 7 bases, with 7 bases sitting between them. CDR1 is LGHDT, CDR2 YNNKEL, per germline (reference sequence).

This rearrangement joins TRBV7-4 to TRBJ1-5; D not certain. The ends were cut back, 6 bases at V and 7 bases at J, with 16 bases in the middle. The CDR3 covers 14 residues. Germline V gene sequence: CDR1 SGHVT, CDR2 SQSDAQ. The CDR3 is CASSEAGRNQPQHF. DNA of the CDR3: TGTGCCAGCAGTGAGGCCGGGCGAAACCAGCCCCAGCATTTT.

The genes are TRBV2 and TRBJ2-7; TRBD2 matches at 10 bases. Unmatched junction bases numbered 13, after V lost 10 bases and J lost 7 bases. CDR1 and CDR2 (germline): SNHLY, FYNNEI. The CDR3 totals 14 residues. CDR3 region: CATDTGLAFGEQYF. The CDR3 DNA is TGTGCCACCGATACGGGACTAGCGTTTGGGGAGCAGTACTTC.

As concerns this clonotype: This sequence may be a read error, since a much larger clone differs from it by one base. Because it lacks the conserved phenylalanine or tryptophan at the end, this CDR3 is likely a read error. The chain employs TRBV9 and TRBJ2-5, with 9 bases fitting TRBD1. CDR1 and CDR2 (germline): SGDLS, YYNGEE. The CDR3 is 16 residues long. J lost 2 bases, V lost 0 bases, and 5 bases had no gene match. The CDR3 spells CASSVEQGARQETQYS. The CDR3 DNA is TGTGCCAGCAGCGTAGAACAGGGGGCCCGACAAGAGACCCAGTACTCC.

This clonotype was detected once. The V and J genes are TRBV10-3 and TRBJ2-3; 13 bases are a match to TRBD2. Germline V CDR1 and CDR2: ENHRY, SYGVKD. J was trimmed by 5 bases and V by 4 bases; bases with no gene match: 6. The CDR3 has 16 amino acids. In DNA form, the CDR3 reads TGTGCCATCAGTGCCGGGACTAGCGGGGTCATAGATACGCAGTATTTT. Its translation is CAISAGTSGVIDTQYF.

This clonotype was seen only a few times. CDR3 protein: CASKGEDEKLFF. Written as DNA, the CDR3 is TGTGCCAGCAAAGGGGAGGATGAAAAACTGTTTTTT. The V call is TRBV7-9, the J call TRBJ1-4; D possibly corresponds to TRBD1 (5 bases). Trimming left V 7 bases short and J 6 bases short, with 9 bases between. In germline, CDR1 is SEHNR, CDR2 FQNEAQ (reference sequence). The CDR3 consists of 12 residues.

Only one count was recorded for this clonotype. V and J are TRBV2 and TRBJ1-4; D might be TRBD1 (6 bases). The germline gives CDR1 SNHLY, CDR2 FYNNEI. Trimming removed 5 bases at V and 7 bases at J, with 11 bases between. This CDR3 spans 13 amino acids. The CDR3 nucleotides read TGTGCCAGCAGTCCACAGGGCGGTGAAAAACTGTTTTTT. Translating it yields CASSPQGGEKLFF.